This section outlines one TCR beta chain sequence together with its context. Clones were sequenced by immunoSEQ multiplex PCR, and TCRdb holds only the in-frame ones, with some missing. The sample holds 55,000 to 80,000 clones, approximately 89% seen once. This record belongs to a study of control samples from healthy donors and cancer patients. This CDR3 comprises 14 residues. Trimming took off 3 bases at V and 8 bases at J, with 14 bases between the two ends. In germline, CDR1 is KGHSH, CDR2 LQKENI. Input material: PBMCs. The origin of this receptor is a man aged 55 to 70 with colorectal cancer. The chain recombines TRBV18 with TRBJ2-1; D assignment may be TRBD1 or TRBD2 (5 bases each). The CDR3 region is CASSPGALGDEQFF. DNA for the CDR3: TGTGCCAGCTCACCCGGGGCTTTGGGGGATGAGCAGTTCTTC.